This T cell receptor (beta chain) was found in a study of cytomegalovirus exposure and HLA in healthy donors. It was with 60 Vbeta and 13 Jbeta primers that the PCR ran. Repertoires were generated with immunoSEQ multiplex PCR, while TCRdb's copy carries only in-frame clones and drops some. The data hold 100,000 to 130,000 clones, with over 80% observed a single time. Study observations and caveats: A later analysis found most CMV-associated TCR beta chains apparently HLA-restricted.

Donors were ostensibly healthy at sampling, although undocumented immune exposures were probable. A note on this clone: Its specificity is unknown. A junction boundary mismatches the germline segment, possibly from a read error.

CDR3 length equals 11 residues. CDR1 is SEHNR and CDR2 is FQNEAQ in the germline V gene (reference sequence). The chain is built from TRBV7-9 and TRBJ2-3; D uncertain. Sample: PBMCs. This TCR was sampled from a young man in good health and CMV-seropositive. The CDR3 region has the DNA TGTTCCAGCAGCCCACGGGATACGCAGTATTTT. It is translated as CSSSPRDTQYF.